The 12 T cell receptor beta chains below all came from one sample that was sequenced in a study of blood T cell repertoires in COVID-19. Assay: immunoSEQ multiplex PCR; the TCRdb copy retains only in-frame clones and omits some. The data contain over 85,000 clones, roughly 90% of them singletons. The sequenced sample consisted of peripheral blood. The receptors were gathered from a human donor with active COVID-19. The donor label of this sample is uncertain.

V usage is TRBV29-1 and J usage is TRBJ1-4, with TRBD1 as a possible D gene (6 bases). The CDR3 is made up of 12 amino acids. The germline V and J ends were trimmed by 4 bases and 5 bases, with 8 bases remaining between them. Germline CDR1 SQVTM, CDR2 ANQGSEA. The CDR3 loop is CSVAQGNEKLFF. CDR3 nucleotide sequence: TGCAGCGTTGCGCAGGGGAATGAAAAACTGTTTTTT.

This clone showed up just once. CDR3 amino acids: CASSSRTAPMRDEQFF. CDR3 in DNA: TGTGCCAGCAGTTCGCGGACGGCCCCCATGAGGGATGAGCAGTTCTTC. This sequence joins TRBV27 and TRBJ2-1, with a tentative D call TRBD2 (5 bases). The germline V gene encodes CDR1 MNHEY and CDR2 SMNVEV (reference sequence). Trimming pared 4 bases from V and 8 bases from J, leaving 21 bases between. CDR3 length: 16 residues.

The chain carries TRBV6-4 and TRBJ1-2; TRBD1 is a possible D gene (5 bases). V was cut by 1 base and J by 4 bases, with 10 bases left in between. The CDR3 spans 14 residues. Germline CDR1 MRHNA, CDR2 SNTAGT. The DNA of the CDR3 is TGTGCCAGCAGTGACTTCGTAAGGGGCTATGGCTACACCTTC. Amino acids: CASSDFVRGYGYTF.

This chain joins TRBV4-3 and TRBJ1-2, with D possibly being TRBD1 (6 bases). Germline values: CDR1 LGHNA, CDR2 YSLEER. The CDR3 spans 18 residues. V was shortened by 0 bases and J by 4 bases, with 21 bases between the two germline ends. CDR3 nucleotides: TGCGCCAGCAGCCAAGATTTTCGGGGGGCCAGTACGATCTATGGCTACACCTTC. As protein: CASSQDFRGASTIYGYTF.

In DNA form, the CDR3 reads TGCGCCAGCAGTGAGACTACGGGAAGCGGGACAGATACGCAGTATTTT. Protein sequence: CASSETTGSGTDTQYF. This rearrangement joins TRBV10-1 to TRBJ2-3, with D perhaps matching TRBD2 (6 bases). Trimming pared 2 bases from V and 3 bases from J, leaving 15 bases between. CDR3 length: 16 residues. Germline loops: CDR1 WNHNN, CDR2 SYGVQD (reference sequence).

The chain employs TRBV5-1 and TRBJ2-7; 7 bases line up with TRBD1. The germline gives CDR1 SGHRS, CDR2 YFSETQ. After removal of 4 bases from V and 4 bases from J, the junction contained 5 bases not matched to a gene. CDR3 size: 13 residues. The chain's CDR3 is CASSRDREYEQYF. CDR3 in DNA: TGCGCCAGCAGCCGAGACAGGGAATACGAGCAGTACTTC.

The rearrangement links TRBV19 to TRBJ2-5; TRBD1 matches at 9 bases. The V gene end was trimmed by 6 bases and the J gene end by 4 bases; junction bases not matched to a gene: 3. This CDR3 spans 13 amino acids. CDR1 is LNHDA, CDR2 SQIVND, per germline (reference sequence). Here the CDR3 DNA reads TGTGCCAGTAGGGACAGGGGCGCAGAGACCCAGTACTTC. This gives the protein CASRDRGAETQYF.

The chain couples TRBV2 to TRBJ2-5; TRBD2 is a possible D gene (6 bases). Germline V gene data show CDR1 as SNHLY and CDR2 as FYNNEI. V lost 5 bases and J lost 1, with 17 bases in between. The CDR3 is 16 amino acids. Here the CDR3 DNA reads TGTGCCAGCAGTCTCGACCTGCCGGGACTCCAAGAGACCCAGTACTTC. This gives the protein CASSLDLPGLQETQYF.

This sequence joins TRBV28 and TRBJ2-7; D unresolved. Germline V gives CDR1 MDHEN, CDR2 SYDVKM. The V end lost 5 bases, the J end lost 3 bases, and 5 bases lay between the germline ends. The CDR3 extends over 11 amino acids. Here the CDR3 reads CASSPFYEQYF. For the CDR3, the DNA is TGTGCCAGCAGTCCGTTCTACGAGCAGTACTTC. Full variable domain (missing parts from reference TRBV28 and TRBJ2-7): DVKVTQSSRYLVKRTGEKVFLECVQDMDHENMFWYRQDPGLGLRLIYFSYDVKMKEKGDIPEGYSVSREKKERFSLILESASTNQTSMYLCASSPFYEQYFGPGTRLTVT.

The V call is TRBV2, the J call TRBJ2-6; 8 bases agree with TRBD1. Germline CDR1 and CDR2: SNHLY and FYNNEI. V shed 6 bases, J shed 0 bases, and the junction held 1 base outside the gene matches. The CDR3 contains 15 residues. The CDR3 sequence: CASRGQGSGANVLTF. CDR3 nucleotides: TGTGCCAGCAGAGGACAGGGCTCTGGGGCCAACGTCCTGACTTTC.

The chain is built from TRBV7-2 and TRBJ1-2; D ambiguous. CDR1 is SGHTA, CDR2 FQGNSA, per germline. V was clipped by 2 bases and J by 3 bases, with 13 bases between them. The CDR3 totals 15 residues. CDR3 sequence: CASSLQVSLDYGYTF. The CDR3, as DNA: TGTGCCAGCAGCTTACAGGTTTCCCTCGACTATGGCTACACCTTC.

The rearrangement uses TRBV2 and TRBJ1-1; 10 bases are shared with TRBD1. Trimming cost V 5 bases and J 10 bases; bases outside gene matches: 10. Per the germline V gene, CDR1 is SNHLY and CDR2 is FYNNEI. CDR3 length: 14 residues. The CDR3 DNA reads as TGTGCCAGCAGTCCTGAGGGACAGGGGATCGGAGCTTTCTTT. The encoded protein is CASSPEGQGIGAFF.